Given below is one T cell receptor beta chain in context. This record belongs to a study of CD8+ T cells in alopecia areata. Isolated RNA was reverse transcribed into cDNA used as the sequencing template. Using immunoSEQ multiplex PCR, the repertoire was profiled, and TCRdb retains in-frame clones only, with some absent. Of 150,000 to 250,000 clones listed, over 45% are singletons. V lost 3 bases to trimming and J lost 5 bases; unmatched junction nucleotides: 8. Germline V gene data show CDR1 as KGHSH and CDR2 as LQKENI. This CDR3 spans 15 amino acids. Treatment denoted: oral pan-JAK inhibitor, 5-10 mg twice daily.

This clonotype was obtained from a human donor with alopecia areata. The V gene is TRBV18, the J gene TRBJ2-5; 8 nucleotides match TRBD1. The sample consisted of CD4+ T cells sorted from blood, taken at week 24, from a patient treated with tofacitinib. For the CDR3, the DNA is TGTGCCAGCTCACCTGGGACGACAGGGGTGGAGACCCAGTACTTC. Translation gives CASSPGTTGVETQYF.